Below are 12 T cell receptor beta chains sequenced from a single sample in a study of blood T cell repertoires in COVID-19. Using immunoSEQ multiplex PCR, the repertoire was profiled, and TCRdb retains in-frame clones only, with some absent. This table holds about 83,000 clones, approximately 81% found once. What was sequenced was peripheral blood. The source is an elderly woman with acute or convalescent COVID-19.

CDR3 amino acids: CASSLVLGYEQYF. The CDR3 DNA is TGTGCCAGCAGTTTAGTGCTCGGCTACGAGCAGTACTTC. The chain carries TRBV12-3 or TRBV12-4 and TRBJ2-7; D is unresolved. CDR3 length: 13 amino acids. The V end lost 1 base, the J end lost 3 bases, and 7 bases lay between the germline ends.

The CDR3 is CASRVIWEGENTEAFF. CDR3 coding DNA: TGTGCCAGTAGAGTAATATGGGAGGGAGAGAACACTGAAGCTTTCTTT. The rearrangement joins TRBV19 to TRBJ1-1; D is unresolved. The CDR3 length is 16 residues. Germline V gives CDR1 LNHDA, CDR2 SQIVND (reference sequence). Trimming removed 6 bases from V and 1 base from J, with 18 bases in between. The variable domain in full, completed from reference TRBV19 and TRBJ1-1, reads DGGITQSPKYLFRKEGQNVTLSCEQNLNHDAMYWYRQDPGQGLRLIYYSQIVNDFQKGDIAEGYSVSREKKESFPLTVTSAQKNPTAFYLCASRVIWEGENTEAFFGQGTRLTVV.

The V call is TRBV18, the J call TRBJ1-5; 10 bases match TRBD1. There are 17 residues in the CDR3. V lost 0 bases and J lost 6; bases outside the gene matches: 8. The germline V gene encodes CDR1 KGHSH and CDR2 LQKENI. CDR3 residues: CASSPPRTGGRGQPQHF. CDR3 nucleotide sequence: TGTGCCAGCTCACCACCCAGGACAGGGGGTCGAGGTCAGCCCCAGCATTTT.

This clone has only one observation. The chain employs TRBV18 and TRBJ1-5; 8 bases map to TRBD1. The CDR3 consists of 18 residues. After removal of 5 bases from V and 3 bases from J, the junction contained 15 bases not matched to a gene. Germline V gives CDR1 KGHSH, CDR2 LQKENI. The DNA for the CDR3 is TGTGCCAGCTCAACTACGACCGCTGGGACAGGCTCCAATCAGCCCCAGCATTTT. This gives the protein CASSTTTAGTGSNQPQHF.

This clone was recorded once. The V call is TRBV7-2, the J call TRBJ1-6; 8 nucleotides line up with TRBD1. V was pared by 1 base and J by 9 bases, with 2 bases of the junction left unmatched. The CDR3 sequence is 14 residues long. The V gene's germline CDR1 is SGHTA and CDR2 FQGNSA. Here the CDR3 reads CASSLGTGTSPLHF. As DNA, the CDR3 is TGTGCCAGCAGCTTAGGGACAGGGACTTCACCCCTCCACTTT. The variable domain in full, completed from reference TRBV7-2 and TRBJ1-6, reads GAGVSQSPSNKVTEKGKDVELRCDPISGHTALYWYRQSLGQGLEFLIYFQGNSAPDKSGLPSDRFSAERTGGSVSTLTIQRTQQEDSAVYLCASSLGTGTSPLHFGNGTRLTVT.

The chain is built from TRBV28 and TRBJ1-6, with TRBD1 as a possible D gene (5 bases). V lost 1 base and J 7 bases, leaving 11 bases between the germline ends. This CDR3 is 15 amino acids long. CDR1 MDHEN and CDR2 SYDVKM come from the germline V gene. The CDR3 here is CASSLSQGLNSPLHF. CDR3 DNA: TGTGCCAGCAGTTTATCCCAGGGTCTGAATTCACCCCTCCACTTT.

The rearrangement joins TRBV7-9 to TRBJ2-4; a possible D gene is TRBD2 (6 bases). Germline CDR1 SEHNR, CDR2 FQNEAQ (reference sequence). Trimming removed 1 base from V and 8 bases from J, with 15 bases in between. CDR3 size: 15 residues. CDR3 DNA: TGTGCCAGCAGCTTAGGGAGGGGCGGATTAGACATTCAGTACTTC. It codes for CASSLGRGGLDIQYF.

This chain connects TRBV27 to TRBJ1-2, with 10 bases that match TRBD1. V lost 7 bases, J lost 4 bases, and 6 bases stayed unmatched. This CDR3 region has 14 residues. The germline gives CDR1 MNHEY, CDR2 SMNVEV (reference sequence). The CDR3 DNA is TGTGCCAGCACCAGGACAGGGGGGGTCTATGGCTACACCTTC. Residues: CASTRTGGVYGYTF.

This sequence joins TRBV30 and TRBJ1-2; D is undetermined. Germline CDR1 is GTSNPN and CDR2 is SVGIG (reference sequence). The CDR3 extends over 15 amino acids. The V end lost 5 bases, the J end lost 1 base, and 17 bases lay between the germline ends. CDR3 residues: CAWGLGGIGNYGYTF. In nucleotides, the CDR3 is TGTGCCTGGGGGCTAGGAGGGATAGGTAACTATGGCTACACCTTC.

The chain combines TRBV4-3 with TRBJ1-2; 8 bases are a match to TRBD1. Losses at the gene ends were 2 bases for V and 7 bases for J; bases not matched to a gene: 21. Germline V CDR1 and CDR2: LGHNA, YSLEER. The CDR3 is 19 amino acids. The CDR3 DNA reads as TGCGCCAGCAGCCAAACTGCAGGGCAGGGGGCCCTCTGGGTTGGTGGCTACACCTTC. Protein sequence: CASSQTAGQGALWVGGYTF.

This clone appeared a few times. The chain links TRBV5-1 to TRBJ1-2, with D uncertain. Germline CDR1 and CDR2: SGHRS and YFSETQ. The length of the CDR3 is 14 residues. V gave up 5 bases and J gave up 4 bases, with 15 bases separating them. CDR3 protein: CASSSEESGYGYTF. CDR3 DNA: TGCGCCAGCAGTTCCGAGGAGTCGGGCTATGGCTACACCTTC.

The J gene is TRBJ2-4, the V gene TRBV29-1, with TRBD2 matching 8 bases. The CDR3 totals 15 residues. In germline, CDR1 is SQVTM, CDR2 ANQGSEA. The trim removed 4 bases at V and 5 bases at J, leaving 10 bases unmatched. CDR3 amino acids: CSVASGGGGQNIQYF. The CDR3 DNA reads TGCAGCGTTGCCTCCGGGGGGGGAGGGCAAAACATTCAGTACTTC.